What follows are 27 T cell receptor beta chains derived from one specimen sequenced in a study of early T cells in non-severe SARS-CoV-2 infection. Each CDR3 protein gets one entry after TCRdb re-called the 5' RACE reads with MiXCR. The data contain 26,000 or so distinct CDR3 sequences, about 4.9% of them singletons. Source: whole blood, taken at baseline. The receptors were gathered from an adult who was a healthcare worker with PCR-confirmed SARS-CoV-2 infection or an uninfected control (not recorded which).

This clonotype was seen repeatedly, ten times or more. The chain combines TRBV7-9 with TRBJ2-3, with D perhaps TRBD2 (6 bases). Germline V gene lookup returns CDR1 SEHNR and CDR2 FQNEAQ (reference sequence). Trimming removed 0 bases at V and 2 bases at J, with 9 bases between. This CDR3 has 15 amino acids. The CDR3 spells CASSLASGYTDTQYF. The CDR3 coding sequence is TGTGCCAGCAGCTTAGCTAGCGGCTACACAGATACGCAGTATTTT.

This clonotype was detected ten times or more. This sequence joins TRBV16 and TRBJ2-7, with 7 nucleotides matching TRBD1. Trimming cost V 2 bases and J 5 bases; bases outside gene matches: 6. Germline V gene data show CDR1 as KGHSY and CDR2 as FQNENV. CDR3 length: 14 amino acids. The CDR3 spells CASSQRQGRHEQYF. The CDR3 DNA reads as TGTGCCAGCAGCCAAAGACAGGGTCGGCACGAGCAGTACTTC.

This clonotype was detected ten times or more. The V call is TRBV7-3, the J call TRBJ2-1; D gene ambiguous. The CDR3 sequence is 13 residues long. V was cut by 5 bases and J by 7 bases, with 12 bases left in between. From germline, CDR1 is SGHTA and CDR2 FQGTGA. CDR3 nucleotides: TGTGCCAGCAGCCCTTGGGGTAAGAATGAGCAGTTCTTC. Encoded protein: CASSPWGKNEQFF.

This clonotype was counted at least ten times. The CDR3 DNA reads as TGTGCAGAACCGGGGGGAGGGCATTTT. Amino acids: CAEPGGGHF. This rearrangement joins TRBV27 to TRBJ1-5; D possibly corresponds to TRBD1 (5 bases). The germline V gene has CDR1 MNHEY and CDR2 SMNVEV (reference sequence). This CDR3 spans 9 amino acids.

This clonotype was seen repeatedly, ten times or more. V gene TRBV18 combines with J gene TRBJ1-5; D uncertain. Germline V gene data show CDR1 as KGHSH and CDR2 as LQKENI. This CDR3 contains 13 residues. Trimming removed 3 bases at V and 5 bases at J, with 8 bases between. The CDR3 sequence is CASSPEEDQPQHF. CDR3 DNA: TGTGCCAGCTCACCCGAAGAGGATCAGCCCCAGCATTTT.

In its sample, this clonotype was seen many times. This chain links TRBV7-6 with TRBJ1-6, with D hard to call. CDR3 length: 12 residues. CDR1 and CDR2 from the germline V gene are SGHVS and FNYEAQ. Trimming removed 0 bases from V and 9 bases from J, with 3 bases in between. The DNA of the CDR3 is TGTGCCAGCAGCTTAGCAGGTTCACCCCTCCACTTT. This sequence encodes CASSLAGSPLHF.

This clonotype was seen a few times. The chain carries TRBV29-1 and TRBJ2-7; a possible D gene is TRBD2 (6 bases). With 4 bases removed from V and 4 bases from J, the gap between germline ends came to 14 bases. Germline lookup yields CDR1 SQVTM and CDR2 ANQGSEA. The CDR3 sequence is 13 residues long. The CDR3, as DNA: TGCAGCGTTGTTGCGGGACCACGATACGAGCAGTACTTC. It is translated as CSVVAGPRYEQYF.

At least ten counts were recorded for this clonotype. The chain is built from TRBV20-1 and TRBJ2-7, with 7 bases identical to TRBD1. This CDR3 comprises 18 residues. Germline V CDR1 and CDR2: DFQATT, SNEGSKA (reference sequence). V lost 6 bases to trimming and J lost 0 bases; unmatched junction nucleotides: 20. The CDR3, as DNA: TGCAGTGCACGTGGCGTGGGACAGCTCGTGAAAAGCTCCTACGAGCAGTACTTC. It specifies CSARGVGQLVKSSYEQYF.

This clonotype was observed many times. The chain has TRBV20-1 and TRBJ1-1; possibly TRBD1 for D (6 bases). V lost 0 bases and J 7 bases, leaving 15 bases between the germline ends. Germline CDR1 is DFQATT and CDR2 is SNEGSKA (reference sequence). CDR3 length: 14 amino acids. DNA of the CDR3: TGCAGTGCTAGAGATTGGACAGTGAAGGGTGAAGCTTTCTTT. Amino acids: CSARDWTVKGEAFF.

This clonotype was observed a few times. The chain carries TRBV12-3 or TRBV12-4 and TRBJ2-7; D is perhaps TRBD1 (6 bases). The V gene lost 7 bases and the J gene lost 3 bases, with 16 bases spanning the gap. This CDR3 has 14 residues. The CDR3 region has the DNA TGTGCCAGCACCGGGACAACCTCCTTCTACGAGCAGTACTTC. Protein sequence: CASTGTTSFYEQYF.

This clonotype is medium-sized (0.01 to 0.1%) in the sample. J is TRBJ2-2 and V is TRBV6-8; D unclear. Trimming cost V 2 bases and J 3 bases, with 4 bases left between them. The CDR3 is 13 amino acids. Germline CDR1 and CDR2: MNHGY and SAAAGT. The CDR3 here is CASSYRDTGELFF. The CDR3 DNA reads TGTGCCAGCAGTTACAGGGACACCGGGGAGCTGTTTTTT.

The table lists this clonotype with a few counts. The rearrangement links TRBV12-3 or TRBV12-4 to TRBJ2-4; TRBD2 agrees at 10 bases. This CDR3 is 14 amino acids long. V lost 7 bases and J lost 8; bases outside the gene matches: 8. CDR3 bases: TGTGCCAGCACTCAAACTAGCGGGAATTACATTCAGTACTTC. This sequence encodes CASTQTSGNYIQYF.

This clonotype has a count of ten or more. V and J are TRBV5-1 and TRBJ2-2, with TRBD1 matching 9 bases. The CDR3 contains 17 residues. CDR1 is SGHRS, CDR2 YFSETQ, per germline. V was clipped by 4 bases and J by 3 bases; unmatched bases: 10. Here the CDR3 reads CASSRSGTGLHTGELFF. CDR3 bases: TGCGCCAGCAGCCGATCCGGGACAGGGCTGCACACCGGGGAGCTGTTTTTT.

This clonotype occurred many times. CDR3 protein: CASSSSAGTDTQYF. DNA of the CDR3: TGTGCCAGCAGCTCGTCAGCGGGCACAGATACGCAGTATTTT. V and J are TRBV7-9 and TRBJ2-3; D is possibly TRBD2 (5 bases). The V and J ends lost 4 bases and 1 base respectively, with 9 bases between them. CDR3 length: 14 residues. Germline loops: CDR1 SEHNR, CDR2 FQNEAQ (reference sequence).

Ten or more counts support this clonotype. This chain connects TRBV30 to TRBJ2-5; the match to TRBD1 covers 8 bases. V gave up 4 bases and J gave up 5 bases; unmatched junction bases: 6. The CDR3 loop spans 13 amino acids. CDR1 and CDR2 (germline): GTSNPN, SVGIG (reference sequence). DNA for the CDR3: TGTGCCTGGACTCAGGGGGCAGTTGAGACCCAGTACTTC. It translates to CAWTQGAVETQYF.

The V gene is TRBV10-2, the J gene TRBJ2-3; D unclear. The CDR3 contains 13 residues. V gave up 6 bases and J gave up 0 bases, with 7 bases separating them. CDR1 and CDR2 from the germline V gene are WSHSY and SAAADI. This chain's CDR3 is CASRAESTDTQYF. The CDR3 DNA follows: TGCGCCAGCAGGGCAGAGAGCACAGATACGCAGTATTTT.

This clonotype was recorded at least ten times. The V gene is TRBV30, the J gene TRBJ1-5, with D possibly matching TRBD1 (5 bases). V was cut by 2 bases and J by 4 bases, with 15 bases left in between. CDR3 length: 15 amino acids. Germline V CDR1 and CDR2: GTSNPN, SVGIG (reference sequence). The CDR3 nucleotides read TGTGCCTGGAGTCGGAGTGGGGGAGGAAATCAGCCCCAGCATTTT. Its translation is CAWSRSGGGNQPQHF.

This clonotype was seen repeatedly, ten times or more. This rearrangement joins TRBV5-6 to TRBJ2-7, with D perhaps matching TRBD2 (7 bases). CDR3 length equals 15 residues. Trimming left V 5 bases short and J 2 bases short, with 17 bases between. Germline CDR1 reads SGHDT; CDR2 reads YYEEEE. CDR3 region: CASRTQGGGPYEQYF. The CDR3 nucleotides are TGTGCCAGCAGGACACAGGGAGGGGGGCCCTACGAGCAGTACTTC.

This clonotype has ten or more counts. The V gene is TRBV12-3 or TRBV12-4, the J gene TRBJ1-2, with D hard to call. This CDR3 comprises 13 residues. The V gene lost 2 bases and the J gene lost 3 bases, with 7 bases spanning the gap. The CDR3 region is CASSLRADYGYTF. The CDR3 nucleotides read TGTGCCAGCAGTTTAAGGGCCGACTATGGCTACACCTTC.

This clonotype was observed many times. The chain recombines TRBV30 with TRBJ1-2; 7 nucleotides agree with TRBD1. The CDR3 is 13 amino acids. The V segment lost 3 bases and the J segment 4 bases; nucleotides outside the gene matches: 5. CDR1 and CDR2 (germline): GTSNPN, SVGIG (reference sequence). The CDR3 coding sequence is TGTGCCTGGAGAGGGGGCGAAGGCTATGGCTACACCTTC. Translating it yields CAWRGGEGYGYTF.

This clonotype was counted at least ten times. V usage is TRBV20-1 and J usage is TRBJ2-3; maybe TRBD1 (7 bases). CDR3 length: 14 amino acids. The germline V gene has CDR1 DFQATT and CDR2 SNEGSKA (reference sequence). The V and J ends lost 6 bases and 4 bases respectively, with 17 bases between them. The CDR3 sequence: CSASAQGGSDTQYF. The CDR3, as DNA: TGCAGTGCGAGTGCGCAGGGGGGATCAGATACGCAGTATTTT.

This clonotype appeared many times. This chain uses TRBV24-1 with TRBJ2-1; D not resolved. CDR1 is KGHDR, CDR2 SFDVKD, per germline. V was cut by 4 bases and J by 8 bases, with 17 bases left in between. The CDR3 is made up of 15 amino acids. DNA for the CDR3: TGTGCCACCAGTGAATTGGCAGGAAGCTTCGATGAGCAGTTCTTC. Translation: CATSELAGSFDEQFF.

The chain joins TRBV12-5 to TRBJ2-1, with D possibly being TRBD2 (6 bases). Trimming stripped 4 bases from V and 2 bases from J, with 15 bases between. The CDR3 runs 16 residues. Per the germline V gene, CDR1 is LGHNT and CDR2 is FRNRAP. The CDR3 here is CASGSPSGFPYNEQFF. The CDR3 bases are TGTGCTAGTGGTTCCCCAAGCGGGTTCCCCTACAATGAGCAGTTCTTC.

This clonotype has ten or more counts. The rearrangement links TRBV24-1 to TRBJ1-5; TRBD1 might be the D (5 bases). Trimming removed 5 bases from V and 7 bases from J, with 14 bases in between. The germline V gene has CDR1 KGHDR and CDR2 SFDVKD. There are 14 residues in the CDR3. CDR3 in amino acids: CATSAIGVGQPQHF. Here the CDR3 DNA reads TGTGCCACCAGTGCAATAGGGGTAGGGCAGCCCCAGCATTTT.

This clonotype turned up a few times. The chain has TRBV10-2 and TRBJ2-7, with 7 bases fitting TRBD2. Germline V gene data show CDR1 as WSHSY and CDR2 as SAAADI. J lost 3 bases, V lost 0 bases, and 8 bases had no gene match. CDR3 size: 16 residues. The CDR3 reads CASSESFASGYYEQYF. DNA for the CDR3: TGCGCCAGCAGTGAGTCGTTCGCTAGCGGTTACTACGAGCAGTACTTC.

This clonotype has just a few counts. The J gene is TRBJ2-3, the V gene TRBV11-2; D call uncertain. V dropped 1 base and J dropped 1 base, with 12 bases sitting between them. The CDR3 sequence is 16 residues long. CDR1 and CDR2 (germline): SGHAT, FQNNGV. CDR3 coding DNA: TGTGCCAGCAGCTTAGGGGTTGATGAGGGCACAGATACGCAGTATTTT. Translation: CASSLGVDEGTDTQYF.

This clonotype has a count of ten or more. This chain links TRBV12-3 or TRBV12-4 with TRBJ2-7, with D possibly matching TRBD1 (5 bases). Between the trimmed V and J ends, which lost 3 bases and 0 bases, there was a span of 15 bases. This CDR3 is 16 amino acids long. The CDR3 nucleotides read TGTGCCAGCAGTTTGGGGCAGGGTCGCGGCTCCTACGAGCAGTACTTC. Its protein product is CASSLGQGRGSYEQYF.